Listed below are T cell receptor beta chains from one sample, sequenced in a study of cytomegalovirus exposure and HLA in healthy donors. Measured with immunoSEQ multiplex PCR; TCRdb has only the in-frame clones, and not every one. The sample consists of approximately 260,000 clones, approximately 84% of them appearing once. Specimen: PBMCs. The receptors shown here come from a woman aged 40 to 55 in good health and CMV-seropositive. CDR3s include the opening cysteine and the closing phenylalanine or tryptophan. D genes are given only for firm matches. Expanded clones get a size class; other rows say once, few or many, or leave the size out.

V gene: TRBV10-3
clone size: -
J gene: TRBJ2-3
D gene: -
CDR3 protein: CAISRDWRTDTQYF
CDR3 DNA: TGTGCCATCAGTCGAGACTGGCGCACAGATACGCAGTATTTT

V gene: TRBV30
clone size: -
J gene: TRBJ1-5
D gene: -
CDR3 protein: CAWSVLGGTGNQPQHF
CDR3 DNA: TGTGCCTGGAGTGTTCTGGGAGGGACGGGCAATCAGCCCCAGCATTTT

V gene: TRBV6-1
clone size: few
J gene: TRBJ2-7
D gene: -
CDR3 protein: CASRWRYSEYEQYF
CDR3 DNA: TGTGCCAGCAGGTGGCGTTACTCGGAGTACGAGCAGTACTTC

V gene: TRBV6-1
clone size: -
J gene: TRBJ2-2
D gene: TRBD1
CDR3 protein: CASTEQAGGTGELFF
CDR3 DNA: TGTGCCAGCACGGAACAAGCAGGGGGTACCGGGGAGCTGTTTTTT

V gene: TRBV4-1
clone size: -
J gene: TRBJ2-1
D gene: TRBD2
CDR3 protein: CASSQGSGSRDEQFF
CDR3 DNA: TGCGCCAGCAGCCAAGGGAGCGGGAGTCGGGATGAGCAGTTCTTC

V gene: TRBV19
clone size: -
J gene: TRBJ2-1
D gene: -
CDR3 protein: CASTRTPSSYNEQFF
CDR3 DNA: TGTGCCAGTACCAGGACACCGAGCTCCTACAATGAGCAGTTCTTC

V gene: TRBV7-2
clone size: -
J gene: TRBJ1-3
D gene: TRBD1
CDR3 protein: CASSLAQGAPRGNTIYF
CDR3 DNA: TGTGCCAGCAGCTTAGCACAGGGGGCCCCTCGTGGAAACACCATATATTTT

V gene: TRBV30
clone size: -
J gene: TRBJ2-1
D gene: TRBD1
CDR3 protein: CAWSGQGYEQFF
CDR3 DNA: TGTGCCTGGAGCGGACAGGGATATGAGCAGTTCTTC

V gene: TRBV9
clone size: once
J gene: TRBJ2-1
D gene: TRBD2
CDR3 protein: CASSGPGTSGSLSYNEQFF
CDR3 DNA: TGTGCCAGCAGCGGCCCTGGGACTAGCGGGAGCCTATCCTACAATGAGCAGTTCTTC

V gene: TRBV30
clone size: few
J gene: TRBJ2-2
D gene: -
CDR3 protein: CAWRARNSGELFF
CDR3 DNA: TGTGCCTGGAGGGCTAGGAATAGCGGGGAGCTGTTTTTT

V gene: TRBV19
clone size: -
J gene: TRBJ1-5
D gene: TRBD1
CDR3 protein: CASSIDPTGGASRPQHF
CDR3 DNA: TGTGCCAGTAGTATAGACCCCACAGGGGGCGCCTCCCGGCCCCAGCATTTT

V gene: TRBV6-5
clone size: once
J gene: TRBJ2-5
D gene: TRBD2
CDR3 protein: CASRGLAGGQETQYF
CDR3 DNA: TGTGCCAGCAGAGGACTAGCGGGAGGCCAAGAGACCCAGTACTTC

V gene: TRBV13
clone size: -
J gene: TRBJ2-2
D gene: TRBD1
CDR3 protein: CASSSSRDRRSLGELFF
CDR3 DNA: TGTGCCAGCAGTTCAAGCCGGGACAGGAGATCTCTGGGGGAGCTGTTTTTT

V gene: TRBV4-3
clone size: -
J gene: TRBJ1-3
D gene: -
CDR3 protein: CASSQGRGLGNTIYF
CDR3 DNA: TGCGCCAGCAGCCAAGGACGGGGGTTGGGAAACACCATATATTTT

V gene: TRBV5-1
clone size: -
J gene: TRBJ2-5
D gene: -
CDR3 protein: CASSLLQGPQETQYF
CDR3 DNA: TGCGCCAGCAGCTTGCTACAGGGACCGCAAGAGACCCAGTACTTC

V gene: TRBV28
clone size: -
J gene: TRBJ2-1
D gene: TRBD2
CDR3 protein: CASSLLSGSHNEQFF
CDR3 DNA: TGTGCCAGCAGTTTATTAAGCGGGAGCCACAATGAGCAGTTCTTC

V gene: TRBV5-1
clone size: -
J gene: TRBJ2-7
D gene: TRBD2
CDR3 protein: CASGPSSGVYEQYF
CDR3 DNA: TGCGCCAGCGGACCATCTAGCGGGGTTTACGAGCAGTACTTC

V gene: TRBV5-4
clone size: -
J gene: TRBJ2-2
D gene: -
CDR3 protein: CASRLGGGELFF
CDR3 DNA: TGTGCCAGCAGACTGGGAGGCGGGGAGCTGTTTTTT

V gene: TRBV30
clone size: -
J gene: TRBJ1-5
D gene: TRBD1
CDR3 protein: CAWSLGGDRGVQPQHF
CDR3 DNA: TGTGCCTGGAGCCTAGGGGGGGACAGGGGCGTTCAGCCCCAGCATTTT

V gene: TRBV5-1
clone size: -
J gene: TRBJ2-1
D gene: TRBD2
CDR3 protein: CASSLTSGRMNEQFF
CDR3 DNA: TGCGCCAGCAGCTTGACTAGCGGGAGAATGAATGAGCAGTTCTTC

V gene: TRBV30
clone size: -
J gene: TRBJ2-1
D gene: TRBD2
CDR3 protein: CAWSGGLAVSNEQFF
CDR3 DNA: TGTGCCTGGAGTGGGGGACTAGCTGTTTCCAATGAGCAGTTCTTC

V gene: TRBV4-3
clone size: -
J gene: TRBJ2-1
D gene: TRBD2
CDR3 protein: CASSQEGGGNYNEQFF
CDR3 DNA: TGCGCCAGCAGCCAAGAGGGGGGGGGAAACTACAATGAGCAGTTCTTC

V gene: TRBV9
clone size: -
J gene: TRBJ2-5
D gene: TRBD2
CDR3 protein: CASSLGGQETQYF
CDR3 DNA: TGTGCCAGCAGCCTCGGGGGGCAAGAGACCCAGTACTTC

V gene: TRBV18
clone size: once
J gene: TRBJ2-3
D gene: -
CDR3 protein: CASSPSGVTDTQYF
CDR3 DNA: TGTGCCAGCTCACCATCAGGGGTCACAGATACGCAGTATTTT

V gene: TRBV10-3
clone size: -
J gene: TRBJ2-7
D gene: TRBD1
CDR3 protein: CAISEGTGLKDEQYF
CDR3 DNA: TGTGCCATCAGTGAAGGGACAGGGCTCAAGGATGAGCAGTACTTC

V gene: TRBV19
clone size: -
J gene: TRBJ1-2
D gene: TRBD1
CDR3 protein: CASSKGTENYGYTF
CDR3 DNA: TGTGCCAGTAGTAAAGGGACAGAGAACTATGGCTACACCTTC

V gene: TRBV7-9
clone size: once
J gene: TRBJ2-1
D gene: TRBD2
CDR3 protein: CASSPRTSPSYNEQFF
CDR3 DNA: TGTGCCAGCAGCCCCCGGACTAGCCCTTCCTACAATGAGCAGTTCTTC

V gene: TRBV28
clone size: -
J gene: TRBJ2-7
D gene: -
CDR3 protein: CASSLASVASYEQYF
CDR3 DNA: TGTGCCAGCAGTTTAGCCAGCGTCGCTTCCTACGAGCAGTACTTC

V gene: TRBV5-1
clone size: -
J gene: TRBJ2-6
D gene: TRBD1
CDR3 protein: CASSSNTGGTGANGLTF
CDR3 DNA: TGCGCCAGCAGCTCGAATACAGGGGGGACAGGGGCCAACGGCCTGACTTTC

V gene: TRBV10-3
clone size: -
J gene: TRBJ2-1
D gene: TRBD2
CDR3 protein: CAISELAGVFGDEQFF
CDR3 DNA: TGTGCCATCAGTGAATTAGCGGGAGTTTTCGGTGATGAGCAGTTCTTC

V gene: TRBV28
clone size: -
J gene: TRBJ1-5
D gene: TRBD1
CDR3 protein: CASSRDRDRRVYSNQPQHF
CDR3 DNA: TGTGCCAGCAGTCGGGACCGGGACAGACGAGTCTATAGCAATCAGCCCCAGCATTTT

V gene: TRBV5-5
clone size: -
J gene: TRBJ1-2
D gene: TRBD1
CDR3 protein: CASSDGTGGSYRYTF
CDR3 DNA: TGTGCCAGCAGCGACGGGACAGGGGGCTCCTATAGGTACACCTTC

V gene: TRBV19
clone size: -
J gene: TRBJ1-1
D gene: TRBD1
CDR3 protein: CATHGQGNTEAFF
CDR3 DNA: TGTGCCACCCACGGACAGGGGAACACTGAAGCTTTCTTT

V gene: TRBV11-2
clone size: -
J gene: TRBJ2-3
D gene: -
CDR3 protein: CASSLDRTLGGQYTQYF
CDR3 DNA: TGTGCCAGCAGCTTAGACCGGACCCTCGGGGGTCAGTATACGCAGTATTTT

V gene: TRBV6-5
clone size: few
J gene: TRBJ1-1
D gene: TRBD1
CDR3 protein: CASSYSRQGYEAFF
CDR3 DNA: TGTGCCAGCAGTTACTCCCGACAGGGTTATGAAGCTTTCTTT

V gene: TRBV28
clone size: -
J gene: TRBJ2-1
D gene: TRBD2
CDR3 protein: CASSPPSGPYNEQFF
CDR3 DNA: TGTGCCAGCAGTCCCCCTAGCGGGCCCTACAATGAGCAGTTCTTC

V gene: TRBV28
clone size: -
J gene: TRBJ2-2
D gene: TRBD2
CDR3 protein: CASSLPGTSGHTGELFF
CDR3 DNA: TGTGCCAGCAGTTTACCCGGGACTAGCGGCCATACCGGGGAGCTGTTTTTT

V gene: TRBV7-6
clone size: -
J gene: TRBJ2-2
D gene: -
CDR3 protein: CASSLLTGELFF
CDR3 DNA: TGTGCCAGCAGCTTACTCACCGGGGAGCTGTTTTTT

V gene: TRBV30
clone size: -
J gene: TRBJ2-7
D gene: TRBD1
CDR3 protein: CAWSLKGTGGNEQYF
CDR3 DNA: TGTGCCTGGAGCCTAAAGGGGACAGGGGGTAACGAGCAGTACTTC

V gene: TRBV5-8
clone size: -
J gene: TRBJ2-1
D gene: -
CDR3 protein: CASSFRTAQGDEQFF
CDR3 DNA: TGTGCCAGCAGCTTCAGGACTGCTCAAGGCGATGAGCAGTTCTTC

V gene: TRBV19
clone size: few
J gene: TRBJ1-5
D gene: -
CDR3 protein: CASSISQPQHF
CDR3 DNA: TGTGCCAGTAGTATTAGTCAGCCCCAGCATTTT

V gene: TRBV7-9
clone size: -
J gene: TRBJ2-6
D gene: -
CDR3 protein: CASSLASRGAGGANVLTF
CDR3 DNA: TGTGCCAGCAGCTTAGCTTCTCGGGGGGCGGGTGGGGCCAACGTCCTGACTTTC

V gene: TRBV15
clone size: once
J gene: TRBJ2-7
D gene: -
CDR3 protein: CATSRDPVYEQYF
CDR3 DNA: TGTGCCACCAGCAGAGATCCAGTCTACGAGCAGTACTTC

V gene: TRBV27
clone size: -
J gene: TRBJ2-7
D gene: -
CDR3 protein: CASREQGSFYEQYF
CDR3 DNA: TGTGCCAGCAGGGAACAGGGAAGTTTCTACGAGCAGTACTTC

V gene: TRBV5-1
clone size: -
J gene: TRBJ2-3
D gene: TRBD1
CDR3 protein: CASSSTGVATDTQYF
CDR3 DNA: TGCGCCAGCAGCTCGACAGGGGTGGCCACAGATACGCAGTATTTT